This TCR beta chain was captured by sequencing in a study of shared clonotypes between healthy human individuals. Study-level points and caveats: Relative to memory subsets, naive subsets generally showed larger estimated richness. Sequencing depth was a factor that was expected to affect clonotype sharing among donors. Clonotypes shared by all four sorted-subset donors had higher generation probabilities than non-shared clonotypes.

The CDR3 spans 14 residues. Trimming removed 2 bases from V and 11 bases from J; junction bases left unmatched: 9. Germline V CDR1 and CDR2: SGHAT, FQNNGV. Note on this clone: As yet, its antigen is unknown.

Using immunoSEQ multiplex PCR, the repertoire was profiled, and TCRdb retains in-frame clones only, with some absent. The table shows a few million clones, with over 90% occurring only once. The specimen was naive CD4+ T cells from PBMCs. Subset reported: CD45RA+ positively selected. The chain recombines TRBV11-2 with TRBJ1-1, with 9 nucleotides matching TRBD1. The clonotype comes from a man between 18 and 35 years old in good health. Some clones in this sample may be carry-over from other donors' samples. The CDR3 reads CASSLRGTGFEAFF. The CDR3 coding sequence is TGTGCCAGCAGCTTAAGAGGGACAGGGTTTGAGGCTTTCTTT.